This T cell receptor (beta chain) was captured by sequencing in a study of T cells in localized non-small cell lung cancer. The CDR3 extends over 15 amino acids. V lost 5 bases, J lost 10 bases, and 11 bases stayed unmatched. Germline CDR1 is MNHGY and CDR2 is SAAAGT. Points from the study as a whole: The study detected a median approximately 50 of the top 100 tumor clones in adjacent lung.

Only in-frame clones appear in the TCRdb table, and some are missing; sequencing was by immunoSEQ multiplex PCR. The sample lists about 2,700 clones, roughly 27% occurring once. This clone was recorded a few times. Its target is not known. This sequence was found in a female donor of 60 years or more with stage I lung adenocarcinoma. The sequenced sample was lung tumor tissue, obtained before any cancer treatment. The V call is TRBV6-8, the J call TRBJ1-4; TRBD1 matches 9 bases. In DNA form, the CDR3 reads TGTGCCAGCAGTCACCGGGACAGGGCCCATGGAAAACTGTTTTTT. Translated, it gives CASSHRDRAHGKLFF.